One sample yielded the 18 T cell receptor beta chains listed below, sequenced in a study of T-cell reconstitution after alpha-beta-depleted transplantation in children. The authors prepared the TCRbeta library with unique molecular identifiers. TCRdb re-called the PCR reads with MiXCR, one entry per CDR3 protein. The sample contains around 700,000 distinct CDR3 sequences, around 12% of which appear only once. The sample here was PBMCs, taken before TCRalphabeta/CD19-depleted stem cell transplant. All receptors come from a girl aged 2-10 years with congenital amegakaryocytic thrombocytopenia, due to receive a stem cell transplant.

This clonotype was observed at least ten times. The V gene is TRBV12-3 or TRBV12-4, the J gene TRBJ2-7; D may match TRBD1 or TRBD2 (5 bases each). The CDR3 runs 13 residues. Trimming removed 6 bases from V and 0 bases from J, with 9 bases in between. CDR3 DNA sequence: TGTGCCAGCAGCCGAGGGACCTCCTACGAGCAGTACTTC. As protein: CASSRGTSYEQYF.

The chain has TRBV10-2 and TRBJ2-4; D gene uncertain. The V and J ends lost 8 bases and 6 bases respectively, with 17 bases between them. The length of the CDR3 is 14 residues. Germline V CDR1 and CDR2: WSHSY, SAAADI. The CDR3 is CASSSDLTLNIQYF. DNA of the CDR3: TGCGCCAGCTCGTCCGATTTAACCTTAAACATTCAGTACTTC.

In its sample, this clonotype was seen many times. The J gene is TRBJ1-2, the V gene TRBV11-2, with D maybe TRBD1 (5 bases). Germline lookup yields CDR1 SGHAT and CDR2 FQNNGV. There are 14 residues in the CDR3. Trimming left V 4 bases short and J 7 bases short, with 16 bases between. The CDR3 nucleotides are TGTGCCAGCAGCTCTCTCCAGGGCGATGGTGGCTACACCTTC. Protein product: CASSSLQGDGGYTF.

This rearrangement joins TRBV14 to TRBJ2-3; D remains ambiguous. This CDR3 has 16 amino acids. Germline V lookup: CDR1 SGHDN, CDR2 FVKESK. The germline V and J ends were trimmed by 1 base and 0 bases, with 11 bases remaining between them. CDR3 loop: CASSQVGVVSTDTQYF. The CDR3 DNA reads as TGTGCCAGCAGCCAAGTTGGGGTCGTGAGCACAGATACGCAGTATTTT.

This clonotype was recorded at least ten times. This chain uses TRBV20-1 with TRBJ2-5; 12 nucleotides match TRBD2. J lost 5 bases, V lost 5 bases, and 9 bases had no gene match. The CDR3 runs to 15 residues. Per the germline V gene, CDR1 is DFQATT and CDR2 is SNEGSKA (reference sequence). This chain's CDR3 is CSAQTSGSWGETQYF. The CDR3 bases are TGCAGTGCTCAGACTAGCGGGAGCTGGGGGGAGACCCAGTACTTC.

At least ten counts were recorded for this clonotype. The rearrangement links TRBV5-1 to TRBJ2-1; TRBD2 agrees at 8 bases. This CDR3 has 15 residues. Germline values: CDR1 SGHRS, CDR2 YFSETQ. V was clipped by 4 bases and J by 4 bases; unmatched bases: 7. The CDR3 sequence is CASSDTSGLYNEQFF. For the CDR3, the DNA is TGCGCCAGCAGCGACACTAGCGGACTATACAATGAGCAGTTCTTC.

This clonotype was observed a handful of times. DNA for the CDR3: TGTGCCAGCAGGAGAAATAAGGACACTGAAGCTTTCTTT. It translates to CASRRNKDTEAFF. The chain employs TRBV2 and TRBJ1-1; the D is unclear. The CDR3 covers 13 residues. The germline V gene encodes CDR1 SNHLY and CDR2 FYNNEI. Trimming removed 6 bases at V and 3 bases at J, with 11 bases between.

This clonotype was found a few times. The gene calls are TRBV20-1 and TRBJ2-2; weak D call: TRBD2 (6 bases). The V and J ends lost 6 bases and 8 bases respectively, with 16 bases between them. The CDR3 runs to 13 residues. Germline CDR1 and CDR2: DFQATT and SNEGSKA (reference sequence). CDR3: CSAKTTGEGELFF. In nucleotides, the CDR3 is TGCAGTGCCAAAACAACGGGGGAAGGGGAGCTGTTTTTT.

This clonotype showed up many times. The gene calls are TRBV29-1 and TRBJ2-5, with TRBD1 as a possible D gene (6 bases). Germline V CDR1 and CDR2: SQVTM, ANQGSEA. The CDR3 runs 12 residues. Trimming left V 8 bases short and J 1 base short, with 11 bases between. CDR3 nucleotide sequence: TGCAGCACCAGGGGTATCCAAGAGACCCAGTACTTC. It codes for CSTRGIQETQYF.

The CDR3 here is CSARGTSGSLNEQFF. The CDR3 nucleotides read TGCAGTGCTAGAGGGACTAGCGGGAGTCTGAATGAGCAGTTCTTC. V usage is TRBV20-1 and J usage is TRBJ2-1; 13 bases fit TRBD2. The J segment lost 7 bases and the V segment lost 1 base, leaving 4 bases of the junction unmatched. CDR3 length equals 15 residues. In germline, CDR1 is DFQATT, CDR2 SNEGSKA (reference sequence).

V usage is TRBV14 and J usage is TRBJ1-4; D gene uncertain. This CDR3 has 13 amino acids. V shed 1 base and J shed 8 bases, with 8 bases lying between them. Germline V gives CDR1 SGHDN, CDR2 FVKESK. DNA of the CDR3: TGTGCCAGCAGCCAAGTATTATTCGAAAAACTGTTTTTT. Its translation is CASSQVLFEKLFF. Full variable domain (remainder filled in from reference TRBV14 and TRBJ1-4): EAGVTQFPSHSVIEKGQTVTLRCDPISGHDNLYWYRRVMGKEIKFLLHFVKESKQDESGMPNNRFLAERTGGTYSTLKVQPAELEDSGVYFCASSQVLFEKLFFGSGTQLSVL.

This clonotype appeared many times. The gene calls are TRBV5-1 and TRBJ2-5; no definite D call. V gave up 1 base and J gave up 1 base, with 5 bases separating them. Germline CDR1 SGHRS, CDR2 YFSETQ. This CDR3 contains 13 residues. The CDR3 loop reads CASSLNAQETQYF. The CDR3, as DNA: TGCGCCAGCAGCTTGAACGCCCAAGAGACCCAGTACTTC.

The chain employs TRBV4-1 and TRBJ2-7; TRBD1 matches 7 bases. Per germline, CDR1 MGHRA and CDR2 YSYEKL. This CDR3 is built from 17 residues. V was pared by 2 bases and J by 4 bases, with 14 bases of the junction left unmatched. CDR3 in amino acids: CASSQPLQGKSGYEQYF. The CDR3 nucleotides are TGCGCCAGCAGCCAACCCCTACAGGGGAAAAGTGGGTACGAGCAGTACTTC.

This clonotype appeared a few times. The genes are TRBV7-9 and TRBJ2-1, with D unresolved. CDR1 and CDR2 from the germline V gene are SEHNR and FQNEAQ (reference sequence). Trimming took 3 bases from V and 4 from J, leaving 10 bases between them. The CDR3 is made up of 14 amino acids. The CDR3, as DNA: TGTGCCAGCAGCTTCCGGACCATGTACAATGAGCAGTTCTTC. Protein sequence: CASSFRTMYNEQFF. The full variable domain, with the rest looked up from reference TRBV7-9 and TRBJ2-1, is DTGVSQNPRHKITKRGQNVTFRCDPISEHNRLYWYRQTLGQGPEFLTYFQNEAQLEKSRLLSDRFSAERPKGSFSTLEIQRTEQGDSAMYLCASSFRTMYNEQFFGPGTRLTVL.

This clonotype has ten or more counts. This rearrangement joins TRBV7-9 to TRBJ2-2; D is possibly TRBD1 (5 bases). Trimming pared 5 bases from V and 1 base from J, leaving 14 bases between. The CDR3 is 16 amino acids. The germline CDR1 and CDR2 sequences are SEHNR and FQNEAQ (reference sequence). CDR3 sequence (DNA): TGTGCCAGCAGCACAATTCGACAGAAGAACACCGGGGAGCTGTTTTTT. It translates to CASSTIRQKNTGELFF.

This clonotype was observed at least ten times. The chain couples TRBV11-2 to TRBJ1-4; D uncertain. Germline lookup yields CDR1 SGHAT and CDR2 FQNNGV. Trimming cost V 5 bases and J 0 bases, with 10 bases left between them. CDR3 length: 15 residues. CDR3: CASSLGPSTNEKLFF. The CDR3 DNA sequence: TGTGCCAGCAGCCTCGGGCCCTCAACTAATGAAAAACTGTTTTTT.

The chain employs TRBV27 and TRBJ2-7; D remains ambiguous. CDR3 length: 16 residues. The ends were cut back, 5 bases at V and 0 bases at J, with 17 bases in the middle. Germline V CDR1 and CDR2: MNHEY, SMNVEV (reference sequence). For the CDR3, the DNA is TGTGCCAGCAGTCTACTTTATCCGGAGTTCTCCTACGAGCAGTACTTC. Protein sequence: CASSLLYPEFSYEQYF.

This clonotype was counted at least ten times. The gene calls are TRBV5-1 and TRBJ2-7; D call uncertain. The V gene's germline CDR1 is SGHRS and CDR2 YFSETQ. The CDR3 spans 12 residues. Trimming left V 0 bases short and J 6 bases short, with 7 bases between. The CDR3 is CASSLDGFEQYF. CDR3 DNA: TGCGCCAGCAGCTTGGACGGTTTCGAGCAGTACTTC.